This entry lists 24 T cell receptor beta chains sequenced from one sample in a study of OX40 agonist ivuxolimab in advanced cancers. Assay used: immunoSEQ multiplex PCR; TCRdb lists only in-frame clones, some missing. This sample has about 63,000 clones; 89% occur once, and the top ten carry about 12%. The sample consisted of CD4+ or CD8+ T cells sorted from blood, taken in a trial of the OX40 agonist ivuxolimab. All receptors come from an adult with an advanced solid tumor such as melanoma, head and neck, liver or kidney cancer.

J is TRBJ2-1 and V is TRBV10-2, with D perhaps TRBD1 or TRBD2 (5 bases each). Per germline, CDR1 WSHSY and CDR2 SAAADI. V lost 3 bases, J lost 6 bases, and 6 bases lay in between. The length of the CDR3 is 12 residues. CDR3 sequence: CASSDGTNEQFF. The CDR3 nucleotides read TGCGCCAGCAGTGACGGGACCAATGAGCAGTTCTTC.

This clone was seen more than once but under ten times. The V gene is TRBV5-6, the J gene TRBJ2-7; 14 positions match TRBD2. CDR1 and CDR2 from the germline V gene are SGHDT and YYEEEE. The CDR3 extends over 16 amino acids. J gave up 6 bases and V 4 bases, and 9 bases lay outside the gene matches. The CDR3 nucleotides read TGTGCCAGCAGCAACACTCGGACTAGCGGGAGGAGCGAGCAGTACTTC. As protein: CASSNTRTSGRSEQYF.

J is TRBJ2-1 and V is TRBV7-9; 9 bases line up with TRBD2. This CDR3 has 16 residues. In germline, CDR1 is SEHNR, CDR2 FQNEAQ (reference sequence). The V gene end was trimmed by 6 bases and the J gene end by 5 bases; junction bases not matched to a gene: 11. The CDR3 region has the DNA TGTGCCAGCAGTTTTACCGGGACTAGCACTAACAATGAGCAGTTCTTC. This codes for CASSFTGTSTNNEQFF.

The V and J genes are TRBV7-9 and TRBJ2-1, with 9 positions matching TRBD2. Germline V gene sequence: CDR1 SEHNR, CDR2 FQNEAQ (reference sequence). Losses at the gene ends were 4 bases for V and 10 bases for J; bases not matched to a gene: 14. The CDR3 runs 16 residues. As DNA, the CDR3 is TGTGCCAGCAGCTCGGGACTAGCCGTCACCGTTGGGGAGCAGTTCTTC. It encodes CASSSGLAVTVGEQFF.

This rearrangement joins TRBV18 to TRBJ2-3; TRBD2 matches 14 bases. The germline V gene has CDR1 KGHSH and CDR2 LQKENI. J gave up 4 bases and V 6 bases, and 6 bases lay outside the gene matches. The CDR3 is 16 amino acids. CDR3 DNA: TGTGCCAGCTCGATCGGGACTAGCGGGAGCCCAGATACGCAGTATTTT. Residues: CASSIGTSGSPDTQYF.

The rearrangement uses TRBV27 and TRBJ2-3, with TRBD2 matching over 13 bases. The CDR3 spans 16 residues. Germline CDR1 and CDR2: MNHEY and SMNVEV (reference sequence). The J segment lost 6 bases and the V segment lost 4 bases, leaving 7 bases of the junction unmatched. DNA for the CDR3: TGTGCCAGCAGTTCCCGACTAGCGGGAGGCATCGATACGCAGTATTTT. Translation gives CASSSRLAGGIDTQYF.

The rearrangement joins TRBV2 to TRBJ1-1; D is undetermined. Trimming pared 11 bases from V and 4 bases from J, leaving 17 bases between. The CDR3 contains 13 residues. The V gene's germline CDR1 is SNHLY and CDR2 FYNNEI. Here the CDR3 reads CAVRPSAGTEAFF. The CDR3 DNA reads TGTGCCGTAAGACCCTCGGCTGGCACTGAAGCTTTCTTT.

The genes are TRBV5-5 and TRBJ2-2; D ambiguous. Germline CDR1 and CDR2: SGHKS and YYEKEE (reference sequence). V was clipped by 4 bases and J by 0 bases, with 10 bases between them. CDR3 size: 15 residues. In nucleotides, the CDR3 is TGTGCCAGCAGCCGGACGGACGCGAACACCGGGGAGCTGTTTTTT. Protein: CASSRTDANTGELFF.

This rearrangement joins TRBV15 to TRBJ1-2, with 8 positions matching TRBD1. This CDR3 has 15 amino acids. Trimming took 4 bases from V and 2 from J; bases not matched to a gene: 6. Germline-derived CDR1 and CDR2 are LNHNV and YYDKDF (reference sequence). The CDR3 DNA sequence: TGTGCCACCAGCAATCCTTGGACAGGGAACTATGGCTACACCTTC. Its protein is CATSNPWTGNYGYTF. Together with reference TRBV15 and TRBJ1-2, the CDR3 gives the full variable domain: DAMVIQNPRYQVTQFGKPVTLSCSQTLNHNVMYWYQQKSSQAPKLLFHYYDKDFNNEADTPDNFQSRRPNTSFCFLDIRSPGLGDTAMYLCATSNPWTGNYGYTFGSGTRLTVV.

This clone was seen only a few times. This chain uses TRBV4-2 with TRBJ1-1; D is unresolved. Germline assignment: CDR1 LGHNA and CDR2 YNFKEQ. Trimming stripped 2 bases from V and 1 base from J, with 8 bases between. This CDR3 has 14 residues. CDR3 amino acids: CASSQRQPNTEAFF. The CDR3 DNA follows: TGTGCCAGCAGCCAACGCCAACCGAACACTGAAGCTTTCTTT.

The chain is built from TRBV19 and TRBJ2-7, with D possibly being TRBD1 (5 bases). Germline CDR1 is LNHDA and CDR2 is SQIVND (reference sequence). V lost 5 bases to trimming and J lost 4 bases, with 12 bases between them. The CDR3 runs to 13 residues. CDR3: CASSYRMSYEQYF. Here the CDR3 DNA reads TGTGCCAGTAGTTACAGGATGAGTTACGAGCAGTACTTC.

The chain links TRBV18 to TRBJ1-4; TRBD1 might be the D (6 bases). CDR3 length: 15 amino acids. Germline values: CDR1 KGHSH, CDR2 LQKENI. Trimming took 0 bases from V and 4 from J, leaving 9 bases between them. The CDR3 DNA reads TGTGCCAGCTCACCACCAACAGGGTATAATGAAAAACTGTTTTTT. Its protein is CASSPPTGYNEKLFF.

V usage is TRBV27 and J usage is TRBJ1-1; a weak D match, TRBD1 (6 bases). Germline CDR1 and CDR2: MNHEY and SMNVEV (reference sequence). Trimming pared 6 bases from V and 0 bases from J, leaving 17 bases between. The CDR3 runs to 16 residues. DNA for the CDR3: TGTGCCAGCAGAAACAAAGCGGACAGTCTGAACACTGAAGCTTTCTTT. Protein product: CASRNKADSLNTEAFF.

V is TRBV6-6 and J is TRBJ2-7; no definite D call. V was trimmed by 2 bases and J by 1 base, leaving 6 bases between them. Germline lookup yields CDR1 MNHNY and CDR2 SVGAGI (reference sequence). CDR3 length equals 13 residues. The CDR3 here is CASSYTDSYEQYF. In DNA, the CDR3 is TGTGCCAGCAGTTACACCGATTCCTACGAGCAGTACTTC.

The rearrangement links TRBV2 to TRBJ2-7; 7 bases align to TRBD1. Trimming removed 6 bases from V and 3 bases from J; junction bases left unmatched: 2. CDR1 is SNHLY, CDR2 FYNNEI, per germline. There are 12 residues in the CDR3. CDR3 residues: CASRPGGYEQYF. In DNA form, the CDR3 reads TGTGCCAGCAGGCCAGGGGGCTACGAGCAGTACTTC.

This sequence joins TRBV5-4 and TRBJ2-1, with 9 bases aligning to TRBD1. The ends lost 0 bases at V and 8 bases at J; junction bases unmatched: 0. The V gene's germline CDR1 is SGHNT and CDR2 YYREEE (reference sequence). The CDR3 runs 13 residues. DNA of the CDR3: TGTGCCAGCAGCTTGGACAGGGGGCATGAGCAGTTCTTC. Translation: CASSLDRGHEQFF.

V usage is TRBV6-5 and J usage is TRBJ1-1; D unresolved. This CDR3 is built from 15 residues. The V and J ends lost 0 bases and 0 bases respectively, with 8 bases between them. Germline V lookup: CDR1 MNHEY, CDR2 SVGAGI. CDR3: CASSYSTTVNTEAFF. The CDR3 coding sequence is TGTGCCAGCAGTTACTCGACGACGGTGAACACTGAAGCTTTCTTT.

The chain carries TRBV19 and TRBJ2-4, with D maybe TRBD2 (7 bases). The CDR3 extends over 17 amino acids. The V gene lost 4 bases and the J gene lost 0 bases, with 16 bases spanning the gap. Germline V gene data show CDR1 as LNHDA and CDR2 as SQIVND (reference sequence). The CDR3, as DNA: TGTGCCAGTAGTACCAAGGCCGGGGGGCTAGCCAAAAACATTCAGTACTTC. Translation: CASSTKAGGLAKNIQYF. Complete variable domain (other parts from reference TRBV19 and TRBJ2-4): DGGITQSPKYLFRKEGQNVTLSCEQNLNHDAMYWYRQDPGQGLRLIYYSQIVNDFQKGDIAEGYSVSREKKESFPLTVTSAQKNPTAFYLCASSTKAGGLAKNIQYFGAGTRLSVL.

The chain carries TRBV7-2 and TRBJ2-7; unclear D gene. CDR1 is SGHTA and CDR2 is FQGNSA in the germline V gene. The CDR3 is made up of 13 amino acids. V lost 4 bases, J lost 5 bases, and 12 bases lay in between. CDR3 sequence: CASSSGLWNEQYF. CDR3 DNA: TGTGCCAGCAGCTCGGGTTTATGGAACGAGCAGTACTTC. The variable domain in full, with the rest retrieved from reference TRBV7-2 and TRBJ2-7, is GAGVSQSPSNKVTEKGKDVELRCDPISGHTALYWYRQSLGQGLEFLIYFQGNSAPDKSGLPSDRFSAERTGGSVSTLTIQRTQQEDSAVYLCASSSGLWNEQYFGPGTRLTVT.

J is TRBJ1-1 and V is TRBV19, with 7 bases fitting TRBD1. J lost 3 bases, V lost 5 bases, and 6 bases had no gene match. Germline values: CDR1 LNHDA, CDR2 SQIVND (reference sequence). This CDR3 region has 14 residues. CDR3 loop: CASSPGTVYTEAFF. The CDR3 nucleotides are TGTGCCAGTAGTCCAGGGACAGTTTACACTGAAGCTTTCTTT.

The V gene is TRBV5-4, the J gene TRBJ1-4, with D possibly TRBD1 on 5 matching bases. The CDR3 sequence is 15 residues long. The V gene lost 1 base and the J gene lost 5 bases, with 12 bases spanning the gap. The V gene's germline CDR1 is SGHNT and CDR2 YYREEE (reference sequence). The CDR3 coding sequence is TGTGCCAGCAGCTTGATCCCAGGGCGAAATGAAAAACTGTTTTTT. This encodes CASSLIPGRNEKLFF.

The chain links TRBV30 to TRBJ1-1, with D unclear. V lost 2 bases and J lost 3, with 7 bases in between. Germline CDR1 GTSNPN, CDR2 SVGIG (reference sequence). The CDR3 consists of 12 residues. CDR3 sequence: CAWSLGYTEAFF. DNA for the CDR3: TGTGCCTGGAGTTTGGGATACACTGAAGCTTTCTTT.

The chain joins TRBV11-3 to TRBJ1-1, with unresolved D. The V end lost 5 bases, the J end lost 2 bases, and 9 bases lay between the germline ends. Germline V gives CDR1 SGHNT, CDR2 YENEEA. The CDR3 is 13 residues long. The CDR3 nucleotides are TGTGCCAGCAGCCACAACGCCAACACTGAAGCTTTCTTT. Translating it yields CASSHNANTEAFF. Together with reference TRBV11-3 and TRBJ1-1, the CDR3 gives the full variable domain: EAGVVQSPRYKIIEKKQPVAFWCNPISGHNTLYWYLQNLGQGPELLIRYENEEAVDDSQLPKDRFSAERLKGVDSTLKIQPAELGDSAVYLCASSHNANTEAFFGQGTRLTVV.

This sequence joins TRBV27 and TRBJ2-2; no definite D call. V shed 3 bases and J shed 6 bases, with 8 bases lying between them. The CDR3 loop spans 13 amino acids. Germline CDR1 MNHEY, CDR2 SMNVEV (reference sequence). CDR3 bases: TGTGCCAGCAGTTTTAAGGCGGCCGGGGAGCTGTTTTTT. The encoded protein is CASSFKAAGELFF.